This T cell receptor (beta chain) was recovered during a study of blood T cell repertoires in COVID-19. About the study: Spain, Italy and the United States supplied samples that represented acute and convalescent COVID-19. T cells, B-cell-depleted T cells, or PBMCs supplied cDNA or gDNA.

V lost 4 bases, J lost 2 bases, and 1 base stayed unmatched. In germline, CDR1 is MNHEY, CDR2 SVGAGI. There are 14 residues in the CDR3. Clones were read by immunoSEQ multiplex PCR, and TCRdb kept only the in-frame ones, dropping some. The data show roughly 160,000 clones, about four fifths seen once. The receptor's source is a woman in her fifties or sixties who had recovered from COVID-19. The J gene is TRBJ2-7, the V gene TRBV6-5; 11 bases line up with TRBD1. Input material: PBMCs or T cells enriched from blood (not recorded which). CDR3 protein: CASSSGQGAYEQYF. For the CDR3, the DNA is TGTGCCAGCAGTTCGGGACAGGGGGCCTACGAGCAGTACTTC.